Listed here is a single T cell receptor (beta chain). Assay used: immunoSEQ multiplex PCR; TCRdb lists only in-frame clones, some missing. The sample carries some 120,000 clones, 93% recorded once. Germline lookup yields CDR1 LNHDA and CDR2 SQIVND (reference sequence). The V end lost 5 bases, the J end lost 4 bases, and 14 bases lay between the germline ends. The length of the CDR3 is 14 residues. This specimen comes from a study of control samples from healthy donors and cancer patients. Input material: PBMCs. The TCR sequence derives from a man aged 50 to 60 with head and neck cancer. The chain uses TRBV19 and TRBJ1-2; D gene uncertain. This CDR3 reads CASSEVGRSYGYTF. For the CDR3, the DNA is TGTGCCAGTAGTGAGGTAGGGAGGAGCTATGGCTACACCTTC.